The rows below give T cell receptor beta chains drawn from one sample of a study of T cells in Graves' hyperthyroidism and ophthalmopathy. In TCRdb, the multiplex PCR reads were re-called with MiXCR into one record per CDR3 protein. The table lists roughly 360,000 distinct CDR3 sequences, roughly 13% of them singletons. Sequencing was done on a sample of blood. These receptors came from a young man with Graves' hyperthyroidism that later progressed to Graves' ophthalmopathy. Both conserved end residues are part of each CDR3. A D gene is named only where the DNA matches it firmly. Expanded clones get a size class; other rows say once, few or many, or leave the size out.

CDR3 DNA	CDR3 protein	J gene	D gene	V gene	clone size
TGTGCCAGCAGCAACCAACAGGCGGGGTACTCTGGAAACACCATATATTTT	CASSNQQAGYSGNTIYF	TRBJ1-3	NA	TRBV7-9	many
TGCGCCAGCAGCCAGGCGGGACAGTTATACAATGAGCAGTTCTTC	CASSQAGQLYNEQFF	TRBJ2-1	NA	TRBV5-1	few
TGTGCCAGCAGCTTTCGACAGGGACGGGGAGTACACGAGCAGTACTTC	CASSFRQGRGVHEQYF	TRBJ2-7	TRBD1	TRBV7-9	many
TGTGCCAGCAGGGGACAGGGAATAAATGGCTACACCTTC	CASRGQGINGYTF	TRBJ1-2	TRBD1	TRBV2	NA
TGTGCCAGCAGTTACTCGGCAGTCACTGAAGCTTTCTTT	CASSYSAVTEAFF	TRBJ1-1	NA	TRBV6-5	many
TGTGCCTGGAGTGTACTCGGGCCTTTGGATTCACCCCTCCACTTT	CAWSVLGPLDSPLHF	TRBJ1-6	NA	TRBV30	few
TGCGCCAGCAGCCAACGGGGGCTAGCGGGGGGCCGAGGGAACACCGGGGAGCTGTTTTTT	CASSQRGLAGGRGNTGELFF	TRBJ2-2	TRBD2	TRBV4-1	NA
TGTGCCTCAGGGGCTGACTATGGCTACACCTTC	CASGADYGYTF	TRBJ1-2	NA	TRBV10-3	many
TGCGCCAGCAGCCAATTGACAGGGACTACCTACGAGCAGTACTTC	CASSQLTGTTYEQYF	TRBJ2-7	NA	TRBV4-1	few
TGCGCCAGCAGCTTGCGCACAGGATACGAGCAGTACTTC	CASSLRTGYEQYF	TRBJ2-7	NA	TRBV5-1	few
TGTGCCAGCAGCTTAAGGGGCCGAGCGCCGGGGGAGACCCAGTACTTC	CASSLRGRAPGETQYF	TRBJ2-5	NA	TRBV7-3	many
TGTGCCAGCAGTAGTTGGGACAATTCCTACGAGCAGTACTTC	CASSSWDNSYEQYF	TRBJ2-7	NA	TRBV27	many
TGCGCCAGCAGCACCTTAGGACCGGAGGGAGGTTCACCCCTCCACTTT	CASSTLGPEGGSPLHF	TRBJ1-6	NA	TRBV5-1	few
TGTGCCAGCACCCCGGCGAGTTTCTCCATATCCACAGATACGCAGTATTTT	CASTPASFSISTDTQYF	TRBJ2-3	NA	TRBV27	many
TGTGCCAGCAGCCCGAGGGGGGGCCCCTCCTACGAGCAGTACTTC	CASSPRGGPSYEQYF	TRBJ2-7	NA	TRBV27	many
TGCAGTGCTAGAGATCCGGGACTAGAGGTTCGCGAGCAGTACTTC	CSARDPGLEVREQYF	TRBJ2-7	TRBD2	TRBV20-1	many
TGTGCCAGCAGCCTTACCATAACAGGGCGAGAGACCCAGTACTTC	CASSLTITGRETQYF	TRBJ2-5	NA	TRBV7-3	few